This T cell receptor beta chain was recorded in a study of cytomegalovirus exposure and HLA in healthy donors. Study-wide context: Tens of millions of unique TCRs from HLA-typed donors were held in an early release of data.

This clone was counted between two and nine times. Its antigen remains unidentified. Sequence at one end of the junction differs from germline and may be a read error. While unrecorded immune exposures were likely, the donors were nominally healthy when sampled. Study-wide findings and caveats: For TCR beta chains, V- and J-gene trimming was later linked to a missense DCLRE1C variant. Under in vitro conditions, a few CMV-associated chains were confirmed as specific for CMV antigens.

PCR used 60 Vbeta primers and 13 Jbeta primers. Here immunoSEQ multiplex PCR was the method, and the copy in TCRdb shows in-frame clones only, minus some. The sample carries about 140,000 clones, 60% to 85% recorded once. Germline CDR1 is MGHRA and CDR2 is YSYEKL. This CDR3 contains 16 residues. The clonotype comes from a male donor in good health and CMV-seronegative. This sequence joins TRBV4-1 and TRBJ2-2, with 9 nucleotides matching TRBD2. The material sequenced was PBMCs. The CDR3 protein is CARSPWGEREAGELFF. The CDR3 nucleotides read TGCGCCCGCAGCCCATGGGGGGAGCGGGAGGCCGGGGAGCTGTTTTTT.